The rows below give T cell receptor beta chains drawn from one sample of a study of CD8+ T cells in alopecia areata. Clones were read by immunoSEQ multiplex PCR, and TCRdb kept only the in-frame ones, dropping some. The sample contains around 100,000 clones, 85% to 90% of which appear only once. The sample consisted of CD8+ T cells sorted from blood, taken between weeks 30 and 35, from a patient treated with tofacitinib. These receptors were collected from a human donor with alopecia areata. Each CDR3 is given with its conserved first and last residue. The D gene is left open where the match is weak. Size tells how often a clone was seen (once, few, many) or the class of an expanded clone, and some rows leave it out.

V,size,J,D,CDR3,DNA
TRBV29-1,.,TRBJ1-1,.,CSVGGVGTEAFF,TGCAGCGTTGGAGGGGTAGGGACTGAAGCTTTCTTT
TRBV5-5,.,TRBJ2-7,.,CASSHDHEQYF,TGTGCCAGCAGCCATGACCATGAGCAGTACTTC
TRBV6-5,once,TRBJ1-2,.,CASSYSQWVRDGYTF,TGTGCCAGCAGTTACTCTCAGTGGGTTCGAGATGGCTACACCTTC
TRBV9,.,TRBJ1-1,.,CASSVVWPGPNTEAFF,TGTGCCAGCAGCGTAGTATGGCCGGGGCCGAACACTGAAGCTTTCTTT
TRBV27,.,TRBJ2-7,TRBD1,CASSLRAADRGYEQYF,TGTGCCAGCAGTTTAAGGGCGGCTGACAGGGGTTACGAGCAGTACTTC
TRBV7-9,.,TRBJ2-5,.,CASSLLGETQYF,TGTGCCAGCAGCTTACTCGGAGAGACCCAGTACTTC
TRBV7-9,.,TRBJ2-1,TRBD2,CASSSRREVFHNEQFF,TGTGCCAGCAGCTCCCGGCGGGAGGTTTTTCACAATGAGCAGTTCTTC
TRBV2,.,TRBJ2-2,.,CASLGNTGELFF,TGTGCCAGCCTGGGGAACACCGGGGAGCTGTTTTTT
TRBV19,.,TRBJ2-2,.,CATQSGLYGELFF,TGTGCCACCCAGTCCGGATTGTACGGGGAGCTGTTTTTT
TRBV15,.,TRBJ2-7,.,CATSSRAEGVPYEQYF,TGTGCCACCAGCAGTCGCGCGGAGGGTGTTCCCTACGAGCAGTACTTC
TRBV6-4,.,TRBJ2-5,.,CASSAGDQETQYF,TGTGCCAGCAGTGCTGGGGATCAAGAGACCCAGTACTTC
TRBV9,once,TRBJ1-1,.,CASSAGGPGQRGNTEAFF,TGTGCCAGCAGCGCTGGGGGACCGGGCCAACGAGGGAACACTGAAGCTTTCTTT
TRBV7-8,.,TRBJ2-1,TRBD1,CASSSSDRAYNEQFF,TGTGCCAGCAGCTCTTCGGACAGGGCCTACAATGAGCAGTTCTTC
TRBV30,.,TRBJ2-2,TRBD1,CAWTLTGTHSGELFF,TGTGCCTGGACCTTGACAGGGACCCATTCCGGGGAGCTGTTTTTT
TRBV6-1,.,TRBJ2-3,TRBD1,CASSDVPGQTTDTQYF,TGTGCCAGCAGTGACGTGCCGGGACAGACCACAGATACGCAGTATTTT
TRBV6-1,.,TRBJ2-1,.,CASSPSVRNEQFF,TGTGCCAGCAGCCCTTCGGTCAGAAATGAGCAGTTCTTC
TRBV9,.,TRBJ2-7,.,CASSVDGSYEQYF,TGTGCCAGCAGCGTAGACGGATCCTACGAGCAGTACTTC
TRBV27,few,TRBJ2-7,TRBD1,CASRGQGRYEQYF,TGTGCCAGCAGGGGACAGGGGCGGTACGAGCAGTACTTC
TRBV11-2,.,TRBJ1-2,.,CASSFTVGSNYGYTF,TGTGCCAGCAGCTTTACCGTGGGGTCGAACTATGGCTACACCTTC
TRBV27,.,TRBJ2-2,.,CASRWTSPGGELFF,TGTGCCAGCAGGTGGACTTCCCCAGGGGGGGAGCTGTTTTTT
TRBV7-9,.,TRBJ2-3,TRBD1,CASSSLDTGQGSTDTQYF,TGTGCCAGCAGCTCCTTGGATACGGGACAGGGGAGCACAGATACGCAGTATTTT
TRBV5-1,.,TRBJ1-1,.,CASSLGSFNTEAFF,TGCGCCAGCAGCTTAGGCAGCTTCAACACTGAAGCTTTCTTT
TRBV21-1,.,TRBJ2-7,.,CASSSPAFSGSLYEQYF,TGTGCCAGCAGCAGCCCTGCCTTTAGCGGGAGCCTCTACGAGCAGTACTTC
TRBV19,.,TRBJ2-5,TRBD1,CASSIEGTGAQETQYF,TGTGCCAGTAGTATCGAGGGGACAGGGGCTCAAGAGACCCAGTACTTC
TRBV7-9,.,TRBJ1-4,TRBD1,CASSAGTGFEKLFF,TGTGCCAGCAGCGCCGGGACAGGCTTCGAAAAACTGTTTTTT
TRBV4-1,.,TRBJ2-7,.,CASSQVRGTEDPRSEQYF,TGCGCCAGCAGCCAAGTCCGGGGGACAGAAGACCCGAGGTCCGAGCAGTACTTC
TRBV2,few,TRBJ1-1,.,CANQGTEAFF,TGTGCCAACCAGGGCACTGAAGCTTTCTTT
TRBV27,.,TRBJ1-1,.,CASSFNSGRMNTEAFF,TGTGCCAGCAGTTTTAACAGCGGACGTATGAACACTGAAGCTTTCTTT
TRBV7-8,.,TRBJ2-1,.,CASSLASGNNEGFF,TGTGCCAGCAGCTTAGCTAGCGGAAACAATGAGGGATTCTTC
TRBV19,once,TRBJ2-1,.,CASSILGGGEQFF,TGTGCCAGTAGTATACTTGGTGGGGGTGAGCAGTTCTTC
TRBV13,.,TRBJ1-2,.,CASSSPLVANYGYTF,TGTGCCAGCAGCTCACCGCTTGTTGCTAACTATGGCTACACCTTC
TRBV9,.,TRBJ2-7,TRBD2,CASSPQGTSGVYEQYF,TGTGCCAGCAGCCCCCAGGGGACTAGCGGGGTCTACGAGCAGTACTTC
TRBV27,.,TRBJ2-1,.,CASSWTVYNEQFF,TGTGCCAGCAGTTGGACAGTTTACAATGAGCAGTTCTTC
TRBV7-9,.,TRBJ2-3,TRBD1,CASSLGQGSTDTQYF,TGTGCCAGCAGCTTAGGACAGGGTAGCACAGATACGCAGTATTTT
TRBV18,.,TRBJ2-7,.,CASSPPDSYEQYF,TGTGCCAGCTCACCCCCAGACAGCTACGAGCAGTACTTC
TRBV6-5,.,TRBJ1-1,.,CASSYANTEAFF,TGTGCCAGCAGTTACGCGAACACTGAAGCTTTCTTT
TRBV6-5,.,TRBJ2-5,.,CASSYPGQGEETQYF,TGTGCCAGCAGTTACCCCGGGCAGGGCGAAGAGACCCAGTACTTC
TRBV7-3,.,TRBJ2-3,.,CASSLSGGSTDTQYF,TGTGCCAGCAGCTTAAGTGGGGGGAGCACAGATACGCAGTATTTT
TRBV29-1,few,TRBJ2-1,TRBD1,CSVEAPRDSYNEQFF,TGCAGCGTTGAAGCCCCCCGGGACAGCTACAATGAGCAGTTCTTC
TRBV11-2,.,TRBJ2-1,.,CASSLETGIGYNEQFF,TGTGCCAGCAGCTTAGAGACGGGGATAGGGTACAATGAGCAGTTCTTC
TRBV4-1,.,TRBJ2-7,.,CASSPVGTYEQYF,TGCGCCAGCAGCCCGGTTGGGACTTACGAGCAGTACTTC
TRBV29-1,.,TRBJ2-6,TRBD1,CSVDYQGAGANVLTF,TGCAGCGTGGATTACCAGGGGGCTGGGGCCAACGTCCTGACTTTC
TRBV5-1,.,TRBJ2-7,.,CASSLRADEQYF,TGCGCCAGCAGCTTAAGGGCTGACGAGCAGTACTTC
TRBV5-8,.,TRBJ2-7,.,CASSRGTDSYEQYF,TGTGCCAGCAGCCGGGGTACGGACTCCTACGAGCAGTACTTC
TRBV2,.,TRBJ2-1,.,CAIQVSIRNEQFF,TGTGCCATACAGGTTTCGATACGCAATGAGCAGTTCTTC
TRBV27,.,TRBJ1-1,.,CASGGTFEAFF,TGTGCCAGCGGCGGGACATTTGAAGCTTTCTTT
TRBV7-6,.,TRBJ2-7,TRBD1,CASSLAQGESQYF,TGTGCCAGCAGCTTAGCTCAGGGGGAGTCGCAGTACTTC
TRBV7-9,.,TRBJ1-1,.,CASSANRVNTEAFF,TGTGCCAGCAGCGCCAACAGGGTGAACACTGAAGCTTTCTTT
TRBV29-1,.,TRBJ1-2,.,CSVRRTDNYGYTF,TGCAGCGTTCGTAGGACGGATAACTATGGCTACACCTTC
TRBV5-6,.,TRBJ1-1,TRBD1,CASSLADRETEAFF,TGTGCCAGCAGCTTGGCCGACAGGGAAACTGAAGCTTTCTTT
TRBV29-1,.,TRBJ2-3,.,CSVEMENTDTQYF,TGCAGCGTTGAAATGGAGAACACAGATACGCAGTATTTT
TRBV13,.,TRBJ1-1,.,CASSLETDRAFF,TGTGCCAGCAGCTTAGAGACAGACAGAGCTTTCTTT
TRBV7-9,.,TRBJ1-1,.,CASRAGGSTEAFF,TGTGCCAGCAGAGCCGGCGGGTCCACTGAAGCTTTCTTT